A single sample gave rise to the 14 T cell receptor beta chains below, sequenced in a study of regulatory T cells in long-lasting Graves disease. Both iRepertoire HTBI primers and Arm-PCR of CDR3 regions were used to build the TCR beta libraries. TCRdb re-called the multiplex PCR reads with MiXCR, one entry per CDR3 protein. The sample contains more than 300,000 distinct CDR3 sequences, about 16% of which appear only once. Documented time point: newly diagnosed GD, antithyroid drugs for less than 3 months. RNA from PBMCs was the source of the TCR library. In addition, the sample was reused for a study of T cells in Graves' hyperthyroidism and ophthalmopathy.

Specimen: peripheral blood mononuclear cells (PBMCs), collected at new diagnosis, from a patient treated with antithyroid drugs. The source of these receptors is a young woman with Graves disease.

The CDR3 here is CASSRGGSQDEQFF. The CDR3 region has the DNA TGTGCCAGCAGCCGGGGGGGCAGTCAGGATGAGCAGTTCTTC. The chain couples TRBV11-2 to TRBJ2-1, with 8 bases lining up with TRBD2. The CDR3 runs 14 residues. Germline CDR1 and CDR2: SGHAT and FQNNGV. Unmatched junction bases numbered 8, after V lost 5 bases and J lost 8 bases. The variable domain in full, completed from reference TRBV11-2 and TRBJ2-1, reads EAGVAQSPRYKIIEKRQSVAFWCNPISGHATLYWYQQILGQGPKLLIQFQNNGVVDDSQLPKDRFSAERLKGVDSTLKIQPAKLEDSAVYLCASSRGGSQDEQFFGPGTRLTVL.

The genes are TRBV12-3 or TRBV12-4 and TRBJ2-2; D tentatively reads TRBD1 or TRBD2 (5 bases each). Trimming left V 6 bases short and J 4 bases short, with 18 bases between. The CDR3 is 16 residues long. The CDR3 reads CASRVGTLAPTGELFF. The CDR3 bases are TGTGCCAGCAGAGTAGGGACCCTAGCACCCACCGGGGAGCTGTTTTTT.

This clonotype has at least ten counts. The genes are TRBV7-6 and TRBJ2-1; D unresolved. This CDR3 spans 15 amino acids. Germline loops: CDR1 SGHVS, CDR2 FNYEAQ. Trimming took off 1 base at V and 0 bases at J, with 7 bases between the two ends. CDR3 sequence reads: CASSLDPDSYNEQFF. CDR3 nucleotide sequence: TGTGCCAGCAGCTTAGATCCGGACTCCTACAATGAGCAGTTCTTC.

This clonotype was observed many times. The J gene is TRBJ1-1, the V gene TRBV7-2, with D uncertain. V dropped 1 base and J dropped 5 bases, with 8 bases sitting between them. Germline CDR1 and CDR2: SGHTA and FQGNSA. CDR3 length equals 13 residues. CDR3: CASSLVERTEAFF. The CDR3 DNA reads TGTGCCAGCAGCTTAGTTGAGCGTACTGAAGCTTTCTTT.

On this clonotype: This may be a read error, as it is one base from a much larger clone. The chain recombines TRBV7-3 with TRBJ1-1; D is unclear. Trimming shortened V by 5 bases and J by 1 base, and 14 bases separated the two germline ends. The CDR3 contains 15 residues. CDR1 is SGHTA and CDR2 is FQGTGA in the germline V gene. CDR3 coding DNA: TGTGCCAGCAGCCCCCCCGGGCCCAAGAACACTGAAGCTTTCTTT. It is translated as CASSPPGPKNTEAFF.

Many counts were recorded for this clonotype. The chain carries TRBV28 and TRBJ1-2; possible D gene TRBD1, 5 bases. Trimming cost V 8 bases and J 8 bases, with 21 bases left between them. Germline loops: CDR1 MDHEN, CDR2 SYDVKM. The CDR3 runs 14 residues. In nucleotides, the CDR3 is TGTGCCAGCCTCCTTTCGGGGCAGGTTAGGGGCTACACCTTC. Amino acid sequence: CASLLSGQVRGYTF.

This clonotype occurred many times. The rearrangement joins TRBV7-2 to TRBJ2-1, with D possibly being TRBD1 (6 bases). Germline loops: CDR1 SGHTA, CDR2 FQGNSA. Deletions cut 6 bases from V and 0 bases from J, with 12 bases between. This CDR3 contains 15 residues. The CDR3 DNA is TGTGCCAGCAGGCGGACAGTTAGCTCCTACAATGAGCAGTTCTTC. Residues: CASRRTVSSYNEQFF.

This clonotype has ten or more counts. The gene calls are TRBV28 and TRBJ1-5; 9 bases agree with TRBD1. V lost 6 bases and J lost 5; bases outside the gene matches: 8. CDR3 length: 15 residues. CDR1 is MDHEN and CDR2 is SYDVKM in the germline V gene. CDR3 in amino acids: CASRAGTGNHQPQHF. In DNA form, the CDR3 reads TGTGCCAGCAGGGCCGGGACAGGGAATCATCAGCCCCAGCATTTT.

This clonotype appeared many times. The rearrangement joins TRBV28 to TRBJ1-2, with D hard to call. The CDR3 extends over 12 amino acids. The germline CDR1 and CDR2 sequences are MDHEN and SYDVKM. V was pared by 3 bases and J by 6 bases, with 8 bases between. CDR3: CASSLGWDGYTF. The CDR3 bases are TGTGCCAGCAGTTTGGGTTGGGATGGCTACACCTTC.

This clonotype was detected many times. The J gene is TRBJ2-3, the V gene TRBV10-3, with 7 bases aligning to TRBD1. V lost 7 bases to trimming and J lost 0 bases; unmatched junction nucleotides: 7. The CDR3 runs to 15 residues. Germline V lookup: CDR1 ENHRY, CDR2 SYGVKD. CDR3 DNA: TGTGCCATCAATACAGGGGCCCCTAGCACAGATACGCAGTATTTT. Residues: CAINTGAPSTDTQYF.

The table lists this clonotype with many counts. The V gene is TRBV2, the J gene TRBJ2-2, with TRBD2 as a possible D gene (5 bases). Trimming left V 4 bases short and J 9 bases short, with 12 bases between. Germline CDR1 and CDR2: SNHLY and FYNNEI. The CDR3 contains 13 residues. CDR3 loop: CASSGETQRELFF. In nucleotides, the CDR3 is TGTGCCAGCAGTGGGGAGACTCAGCGGGAGCTGTTTTTT. Drawing the rest from reference TRBV2 and TRBJ2-2, the complete variable domain is EPEVTQTPSHQVTQMGQEVILRCVPISNHLYFYWYRQILGQKVEFLVSFYNNEISEKSEIFDDQFSVERPDGSNFTLKIRSTKLEDSAMYFCASSGETQRELFFGEGSRLTVL.

This clonotype showed up many times. The rearrangement joins TRBV30 to TRBJ1-1; no reliable D call. This CDR3 has 13 residues. Germline lookup yields CDR1 GTSNPN and CDR2 SVGIG (reference sequence). The DNA of the CDR3 is TGTTCAAGTTCCGCGGAAATTAACACTGAAGCTTTCTTT. Translated, it gives CSSSAEINTEAFF.

This clonotype was counted many times. The rearrangement joins TRBV20-1 to TRBJ1-5; D may be TRBD1 (6 bases). There are 14 residues in the CDR3. V was cut by 3 bases and J by 3 bases, with 12 bases left in between. The germline CDR1 and CDR2 sequences are DFQATT and SNEGSKA (reference sequence). The CDR3 loop reads CSASGDRINQPQHF. The CDR3 DNA follows: TGCAGTGCTAGTGGCGACAGGATCAATCAGCCCCAGCATTTT.

This clonotype was seen ten or more times. The chain combines TRBV30 with TRBJ2-1, with D perhaps being TRBD1 or TRBD2 (5 bases each). The CDR3 contains 15 residues. Between the trimmed V and J ends, which lost 1 base and 8 bases, there was a span of 18 bases. Per the germline V gene, CDR1 is GTSNPN and CDR2 is SVGIG (reference sequence). CDR3 protein: CAWSGKEAGFHEQFF. The CDR3 nucleotides are TGTGCCTGGAGTGGAAAGGAGGCAGGGTTCCATGAGCAGTTCTTC.